This T cell receptor (beta chain) is from a study of T cell changes during pregnancy in multiple sclerosis. V was shortened by 7 bases and J by 2 bases, with 9 bases between the two germline ends. The CDR3 covers 13 residues. TCRdb's copy holds only in-frame clones and misses some; the assay was immunoSEQ multiplex PCR. The table has some 71,000 clones, around 90% seen once; the top ten hold around 0.27%. The specimen comprised CD4+ T cells from peripheral blood mononuclear cells, sampled in the third trimester of pregnancy. The source is a female donor in good health, enrolled as a control in a pregnancy study. The chain is built from TRBV6-7 and TRBJ1-3; D remains unclear. TRBV6-7 is noted as an ORF with a role that remains uncertain. Here the CDR3 DNA reads TGTGCCAGCAATCCCTCCGCTGGAAACACCATATATTTT. Protein sequence: CASNPSAGNTIYF.